The next 30 T cell receptor beta chains were all read from a single sample in a study of T cells in Graves' hyperthyroidism and ophthalmopathy. Researchers took RNA transcripts and amplified the TCR beta CDR3 regions from them. TCR CDR3 underwent first-round RT-PCR with the HTBI primer set. TCRdb re-derived calls from the multiplex PCR reads in MiXCR, one entry per CDR3 protein. The sample consists of hundreds of thousands of distinct CDR3 sequences, approximately 15% of them appearing once. Sequencing was performed on blood. The receptors shown here come from a woman aged 18-30 years with Graves' hyperthyroidism.

This rearrangement joins TRBV6-2 or TRBV6-3 to TRBJ2-2; 10 bases agree with TRBD2. CDR1 MNHEY and CDR2 SVGEGT come from the germline V gene. This CDR3 is built from 19 residues. V was pared by 6 bases and J by 4 bases, with 17 bases of the junction left unmatched. The CDR3 DNA sequence: TGTGCCAGCAGCCGCCCGGGACTAGCGCCCCGGGCGGCCACCGGGGAGCTGTTTTTT. This sequence encodes CASSRPGLAPRAATGELFF.

This clonotype was recorded many times. The V gene is TRBV7-9, the J gene TRBJ2-7, with D unresolved. From germline, CDR1 is SEHNR and CDR2 FQNEAQ (reference sequence). The CDR3 has 16 residues. Trimming left V 5 bases short and J 0 bases short, with 17 bases between. CDR3 protein: CASSPPPQASSYEQYF. The CDR3 DNA reads TGTGCCAGCAGCCCCCCGCCGCAGGCAAGCTCCTACGAGCAGTACTTC.

This clonotype was detected many times. The chain combines TRBV6-2 or TRBV6-3 with TRBJ2-2; D not resolved. The CDR3 loop spans 12 amino acids. Germline CDR1 is MNHEY and CDR2 is SVGEGT. With 2 bases removed from V and 8 bases from J, the gap between germline ends came to 6 bases. The CDR3 region has the DNA TGTGCCAGCAGTTACCCGCGGGGGGAGCTGTTTTTT. Encoded protein: CASSYPRGELFF.

The sample holds many counts of this clonotype. This sequence joins TRBV20-1 and TRBJ2-7, with TRBD1 matching 9 bases. The CDR3 is made up of 13 amino acids. Germline values: CDR1 DFQATT, CDR2 SNEGSKA (reference sequence). V lost 4 bases to trimming and J lost 4 bases; unmatched junction nucleotides: 5. The chain's CDR3 is CSATRDRVYEQYF. Here the CDR3 DNA reads TGCAGTGCTACGCGGGACAGGGTTTACGAGCAGTACTTC.

This clonotype was observed at least ten times. This rearrangement joins TRBV5-5 to TRBJ2-5; 7 bases fit TRBD1. Unmatched junction bases numbered 1, after V lost 0 bases and J lost 2 bases. The CDR3 runs to 14 residues. CDR1 and CDR2 from the germline V gene are SGHKS and YYEKEE (reference sequence). The CDR3 protein is CASSLATGQETQYF. The CDR3 DNA reads TGTGCCAGCAGCTTGGCGACAGGGCAAGAGACCCAGTACTTC. Complete variable domain (other parts from reference TRBV5-5 and TRBJ2-5): DAGVTQSPTHLIKTRGQQVTLRCSPISGHKSVSWYQQVLGQGPQFIFQYYEKEERGRGNFPDRFSARQFPNYSSELNVNALLLGDSALYLCASSLATGQETQYFGPGTRLLVL.

The V call is TRBV4-1, the J call TRBJ1-6, with D unclear. Germline V CDR1 and CDR2: MGHRA, YSYEKL. This CDR3 comprises 15 residues. The germline V and J ends were trimmed by 1 base and 8 bases, with 12 bases remaining between them. The CDR3 sequence is CASSQVMFGDSPLHF. CDR3 in DNA: TGCGCCAGCAGCCAAGTGATGTTTGGGGATTCACCCCTCCACTTT.

This rearrangement joins TRBV7-9 to TRBJ1-1; D gene unclear. This CDR3 region has 13 residues. The V end lost 2 bases, the J end lost 4 bases, and 8 bases lay between the germline ends. Germline V gives CDR1 SEHNR, CDR2 FQNEAQ (reference sequence). The CDR3 is CASSLQRSTEAFF. In DNA, the CDR3 is TGTGCCAGCAGCTTACAACGGAGCACTGAAGCTTTCTTT.

This clonotype showed up many times. V and J are TRBV5-5 and TRBJ1-2; tentative D call: TRBD1 (5 bases). This CDR3 is 14 amino acids long. CDR1 and CDR2 (germline): SGHKS, YYEKEE (reference sequence). V was clipped by 4 bases and J by 0 bases, with 10 bases between them. The CDR3 DNA sequence: TGTGCCAGCAGCCCGACGGGACCTAACTATGGCTACACCTTC. The encoded protein is CASSPTGPNYGYTF.

This clonotype was counted at least ten times. J is TRBJ1-1 and V is TRBV14, with TRBD1 identical over 8 bases. Germline V gives CDR1 SGHDN, CDR2 FVKESK. The junction had 2 bases not matched to a gene; V was cut back by 4 bases and J by 1 base. This CDR3 has 14 residues. The CDR3 here is CASSRGQENTEAFF. DNA for the CDR3: TGTGCCAGCAGCCGGGGACAGGAGAACACTGAAGCTTTCTTT.

This clonotype was recorded many times. The rearrangement joins TRBV11-1 to TRBJ2-7; D not resolved. Between the trimmed V and J ends, which lost 1 base and 3 bases, there was a span of 10 bases. The germline V gene encodes CDR1 SGHAT and CDR2 FQDESV (reference sequence). This CDR3 contains 14 residues. The CDR3: CASSLEVGRYEQYF. The CDR3 region has the DNA TGTGCCAGCAGCTTAGAGGTTGGGCGCTACGAGCAGTACTTC.

V usage is TRBV6-5 and J usage is TRBJ2-5; no firm D call. V was cut by 4 bases and J by 3 bases, with 15 bases left in between. CDR3 length equals 15 residues. Germline V gene sequence: CDR1 MNHEY, CDR2 SVGAGI. CDR3 loop: CASSSGAEEKETQYF. The CDR3 region has the DNA TGTGCCAGCAGTTCCGGCGCAGAAGAAAAAGAGACCCAGTACTTC.

This clonotype was seen ten or more times. V is TRBV28 and J is TRBJ2-3; TRBD1 matches 9 bases. The CDR3 runs 14 residues. Germline V gene data show CDR1 as MDHEN and CDR2 as SYDVKM. V lost 10 bases and J lost 4; bases outside the gene matches: 9. The CDR3 sequence: CATEDRGRSDTQYF. The CDR3 bases are TGTGCCACCGAGGACAGGGGTCGGTCAGATACGCAGTATTTT.

This chain uses TRBV12-3 or TRBV12-4 with TRBJ1-1, with D unresolved. This CDR3 has 11 amino acids. The V and J ends lost 3 bases and 10 bases respectively, with 9 bases between them. CDR3: CASSFPSGAFF. The CDR3 coding sequence is TGTGCCAGCAGTTTTCCAAGTGGAGCTTTCTTT.

The chain has TRBV6-2 or TRBV6-3 and TRBJ2-3; D remains unclear. Per germline, CDR1 MNHEY and CDR2 SVGEGT. CDR3 length: 11 residues. Trimming took off 11 bases at V and 6 bases at J, with 12 bases between the two ends. CDR3 sequence: CASELADTQYF. The CDR3 DNA reads as TGTGCCTCCGAACTTGCGGATACGCAGTATTTT.

A few counts support this clonotype. J is TRBJ2-6 and V is TRBV14; D perhaps matches TRBD2 (5 bases). CDR3 size: 16 residues. Trimming pared 4 bases from V and 12 bases from J, leaving 22 bases between. The germline V gene encodes CDR1 SGHDN and CDR2 FVKESK. Here the CDR3 reads CASSPLYRGTSGVLTF. The CDR3 DNA sequence: TGTGCCAGCAGCCCTCTTTATCGGGGAACATCAGGCGTCCTGACTTTC.

The chain carries TRBV4-3 and TRBJ1-4; TRBD1 agrees at 7 bases. The CDR3 extends over 15 amino acids. Germline CDR1 reads LGHNA; CDR2 reads YSLEER. The V gene end was trimmed by 1 base and the J gene end by 7 bases; junction bases not matched to a gene: 6. CDR3 amino acids: CASSQAYRGGEKLFF. The CDR3 region has the DNA TGCGCCAGCAGCCAAGCCTACAGGGGTGGTGAAAAACTGTTTTTT.

The genes are TRBV15 and TRBJ1-1, with D hard to call. Germline loops: CDR1 LNHNV, CDR2 YYDKDF (reference sequence). V was pared by 0 bases and J by 1 base, with 9 bases between. This CDR3 contains 15 residues. CDR3 amino acids: CATSREIVRNTEAFF. CDR3 sequence (DNA): TGTGCCACCAGCAGAGAGATAGTTAGGAACACTGAAGCTTTCTTT.

This clonotype was found many times. The chain uses TRBV7-2 and TRBJ1-1, with D unresolved. The CDR3 is 13 residues long. V lost 5 bases and J lost 4, with 11 bases in between. Germline loops: CDR1 SGHTA, CDR2 FQGNSA. CDR3 protein: CASSAQMGTEAFF. The DNA of the CDR3 is TGTGCCAGCAGCGCCCAGATGGGCACTGAAGCTTTCTTT. The variable domain in full, with the rest retrieved from reference TRBV7-2 and TRBJ1-1, is GAGVSQSPSNKVTEKGKDVELRCDPISGHTALYWYRQSLGQGLEFLIYFQGNSAPDKSGLPSDRFSAERTGGSVSTLTIQRTQQEDSAVYLCASSAQMGTEAFFGQGTRLTVV.

This clonotype occurred many times. The CDR3 loop is CASSSLRTAYTDTQYF. The CDR3 DNA is TGTGCCAGCAGTTCGCTACGGACCGCTTACACAGATACGCAGTATTTT. This rearrangement joins TRBV27 to TRBJ2-3, with D uncertain. Germline CDR1 reads MNHEY; CDR2 reads SMNVEV (reference sequence). V was trimmed by 4 bases and J by 2 bases, leaving 16 bases between them. The CDR3 length is 16 residues.

This clonotype was found many times. The chain employs TRBV7-2 and TRBJ1-4; D unresolved. The CDR3 has 14 residues. Germline V gene data show CDR1 as SGHTA and CDR2 as FQGNSA. V lost 6 bases and J 7 bases, leaving 15 bases between the germline ends. CDR3 sequence (DNA): TGTGCCAGCAGTCCTGGGGTATGGGGTGAAAAACTGTTTTTT. Translating gives CASSPGVWGEKLFF.

There are a few counts of this clonotype. The rearrangement uses TRBV6-6 and TRBJ2-7; TRBD1 might be the D (6 bases). Germline CDR1 reads MNHNY; CDR2 reads SVGAGI (reference sequence). This CDR3 has 14 residues. Trimming stripped 0 bases from V and 3 bases from J, with 9 bases between. CDR3 DNA sequence: TGTGCCAGCAGTTACTCAGGGGGACACTACGAGCAGTACTTC. It codes for CASSYSGGHYEQYF.

In its sample, this clonotype was seen many times. The chain employs TRBV30 and TRBJ1-5, with 8 bases identical to TRBD1. V shed 0 bases, J shed 4 bases, and the junction held 14 bases outside the gene matches. Per the germline V gene, CDR1 is GTSNPN and CDR2 is SVGIG (reference sequence). There are 18 residues in the CDR3. CDR3 nucleotides: TGTGCCTGGAGTGTAAGATCGGCCAGGGGGCGATGGAATCAGCCCCAGCATTTT. This codes for CAWSVRSARGRWNQPQHF.

This clonotype was counted many times. The chain carries TRBV7-2 and TRBJ2-5; D gene unclear. Germline-derived CDR1 and CDR2 are SGHTA and FQGNSA. CDR3 length: 13 residues. Trimming cost V 5 bases and J 2 bases, with 9 bases left between them. The CDR3 loop is CASSLGRQETQYF. CDR3 sequence (DNA): TGTGCCAGCAGCCTTGGACGGCAAGAGACCCAGTACTTC.

This clonotype occurred a few times. The chain has TRBV3-1 and TRBJ1-5; tentatively, D is TRBD1 (5 bases). The V gene's germline CDR1 is LGHDT and CDR2 YNNKEL (reference sequence). The germline V and J ends were trimmed by 1 base and 6 bases, with 19 bases remaining between them. The CDR3 totals 17 residues. This CDR3 reads CASSQVVRGTVSQPQHF. The CDR3 nucleotides read TGTGCCAGCAGCCAAGTCGTTCGGGGGACGGTTTCTCAGCCCCAGCATTTT.

This chain uses TRBV5-6 with TRBJ2-5; 9 bases agree with TRBD1. Looked up from germline, CDR1 is SGHDT and CDR2 is YYEEEE. This CDR3 has 15 residues. The ends lost 0 bases at V and 4 bases at J; junction bases unmatched: 4. The CDR3 sequence: CASSLGTGVRETQYF. In DNA form, the CDR3 reads TGTGCCAGCAGCTTGGGGACAGGGGTGAGAGAGACCCAGTACTTC.

This clonotype was detected ten times or more. The gene calls are TRBV27 and TRBJ2-1; TRBD2 matches 7 bases. CDR1 is MNHEY and CDR2 is SMNVEV in the germline V gene (reference sequence). The CDR3 runs to 14 residues. V shed 3 bases and J 6 bases; nucleotides not matched to a gene: 5. CDR3 bases: TGTGCCAGCAGTTTTCGAAGGGAGGGCAATGAGCAGTTCTTC. This sequence encodes CASSFRREGNEQFF.

This clonotype was seen at least ten times. The chain couples TRBV3-1 to TRBJ1-1, with D hard to call. The germline CDR1 and CDR2 sequences are LGHDT and YNNKEL (reference sequence). V lost 4 bases to trimming and J lost 4 bases, with 7 bases between them. This CDR3 comprises 12 residues. The CDR3 nucleotides read TGTGCCAGCAGCCGAGAAAGCACTGAAGCTTTCTTT. It specifies CASSRESTEAFF.

The V and J genes are TRBV24-1 and TRBJ2-3; 10 bases are shared with TRBD1. The CDR3 length is 17 residues. Germline V gene data show CDR1 as KGHDR and CDR2 as SFDVKD. V lost 2 bases, J lost 6 bases, and 10 bases stayed unmatched. The CDR3 DNA follows: TGTGCCACCAGTGATTGGGGACAGGGGCTACACGTCGATACGCAGTATTTT. This encodes CATSDWGQGLHVDTQYF.

The chain recombines TRBV7-9 with TRBJ1-1; D is possibly TRBD1 (5 bases). Germline loops: CDR1 SEHNR, CDR2 FQNEAQ (reference sequence). Trimming stripped 7 bases from V and 11 bases from J, with 17 bases between. This CDR3 contains 12 residues. The CDR3 nucleotides are TGTGCCAGCAACTCGGGACTGGGGGACGCTTTCTTT. Its protein product is CASNSGLGDAFF. Complete variable domain (other parts from reference TRBV7-9 and TRBJ1-1): DTGVSQNPRHKITKRGQNVTFRCDPISEHNRLYWYRQTLGQGPEFLTYFQNEAQLEKSRLLSDRFSAERPKGSFSTLEIQRTEQGDSAMYLCASNSGLGDAFFGQGTRLTVV.

There are many counts of this clonotype. The chain uses TRBV20-1 and TRBJ2-2; D is possibly TRBD2 (5 bases). There are 12 residues in the CDR3. V lost 6 bases, J lost 1 base, and 6 bases lay in between. Germline V gives CDR1 DFQATT, CDR2 SNEGSKA (reference sequence). CDR3 amino acids: CSASGNTGELFF. CDR3 coding DNA: TGCAGTGCGAGCGGGAACACCGGGGAGCTGTTTTTT.